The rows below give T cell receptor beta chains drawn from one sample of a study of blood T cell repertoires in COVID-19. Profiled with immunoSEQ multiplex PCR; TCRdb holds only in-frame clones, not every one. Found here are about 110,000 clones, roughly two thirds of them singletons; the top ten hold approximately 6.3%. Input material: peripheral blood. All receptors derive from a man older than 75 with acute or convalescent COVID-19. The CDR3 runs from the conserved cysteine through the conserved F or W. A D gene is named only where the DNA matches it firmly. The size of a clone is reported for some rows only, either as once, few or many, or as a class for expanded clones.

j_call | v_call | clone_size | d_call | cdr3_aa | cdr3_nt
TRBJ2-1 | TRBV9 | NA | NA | CASSVGLGSYNEQFF | TGTGCCAGCAGCGTAGGACTGGGTTCCTACAATGAGCAGTTCTTC
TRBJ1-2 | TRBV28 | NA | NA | CASTDSLYGYTF | TGTGCCAGCACGGACAGCCTCTATGGCTACACCTTC
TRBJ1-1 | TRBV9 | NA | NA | CASSVRPEQTEAFF | TGTGCCAGCAGCGTACGGCCTGAACAGACTGAAGCTTTCTTT
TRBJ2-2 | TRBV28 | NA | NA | CASSFREIGELFF | TGTGCCAGCAGTTTCAGGGAAATCGGGGAGCTGTTTTTT
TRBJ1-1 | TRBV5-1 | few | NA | CASSLGGGVNTEAFF | TGCGCCAGCAGCTTGGGGGGCGGGGTGAACACTGAAGCTTTCTTT
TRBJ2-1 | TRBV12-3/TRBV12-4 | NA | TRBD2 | CASSTWGGNEQFF | TGTGCCAGCAGTACCTGGGGGGGCAATGAGCAGTTCTTC
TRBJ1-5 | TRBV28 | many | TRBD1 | CASSPPTGTGHQPQHF | TGTGCCAGCAGCCCCCCCACCGGGACAGGGCATCAGCCCCAGCATTTT
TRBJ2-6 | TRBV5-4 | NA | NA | CASSLNRVSGANVLTF | TGTGCCAGCAGCTTAAACCGCGTCTCCGGGGCCAACGTCCTGACTTTC
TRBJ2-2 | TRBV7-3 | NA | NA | CASSRGGGELFF | TGTGCCAGCAGCAGAGGGGGAGGGGAGCTGTTTTTT
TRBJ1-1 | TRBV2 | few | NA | CASSEASQAFF | TGTGCCAGCAGTGAAGCTAGCCAAGCTTTCTTT
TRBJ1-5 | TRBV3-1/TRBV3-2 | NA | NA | CASNLGAHSNQPQHF | TGTGCCAGCAATCTAGGTGCCCATAGCAATCAGCCCCAGCATTTT
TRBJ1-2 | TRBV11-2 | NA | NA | CASGKGYGGYTF | TGTGCCAGCGGGAAGGGGTATGGTGGCTACACCTTC
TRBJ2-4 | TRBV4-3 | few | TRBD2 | CASSQDPAGGFVAKNIQYF | TGCGCCAGCAGCCAAGATCCAGCGGGAGGTTTCGTAGCCAAAAACATTCAGTACTTC
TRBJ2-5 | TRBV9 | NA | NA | CASSAARTQYF | TGTGCCAGCAGCGCCGCGCGGACCCAGTACTTC
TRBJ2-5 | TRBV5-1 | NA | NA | CASSLGYGEETQYF | TGCGCCAGCAGCTTGGGGTACGGGGAGGAGACCCAGTACTTC
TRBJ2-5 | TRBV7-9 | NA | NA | CASSLRYRDQETQYF | TGTGCCAGCAGCTTAAGGTACAGAGACCAAGAGACCCAGTACTTC
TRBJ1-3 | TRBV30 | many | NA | CAAPGVLAGNTIYF | TGTGCCGCCCCAGGGGTCCTCGCTGGAAACACCATATATTTT
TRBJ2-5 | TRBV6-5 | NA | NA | CASSYSVGRSTQYF | TGTGCCAGCAGTTACTCGGTGGGGCGTAGCACCCAGTACTTC
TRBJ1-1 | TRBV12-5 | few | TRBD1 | CASGIDRVSNEAFF | TGTGCTAGTGGTATCGACAGGGTATCCAATGAAGCTTTCTTT
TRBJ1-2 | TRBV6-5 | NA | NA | CASSSVLVGNGYTF | TGTGCCAGCAGTTCCGTACTCGTCGGGAATGGCTACACCTTC
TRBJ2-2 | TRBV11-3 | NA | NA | CASSLLTNTGELFF | TGTGCCAGCAGCTTATTGACAAACACCGGGGAGCTGTTTTTT
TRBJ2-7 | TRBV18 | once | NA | CASSPDSTYEQYF | TGTGCCAGCTCACCGGACTCGACCTACGAGCAGTACTTC
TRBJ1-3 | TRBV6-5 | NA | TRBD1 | CASSSNRGLGNTIYF | TGTGCCAGCAGTTCCAACAGGGGGCTCGGAAACACCATATATTTT
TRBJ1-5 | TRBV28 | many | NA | CASSLASIGAGRQPQHF | TGTGCCAGCAGTTTGGCCTCTATCGGGGCAGGGAGGCAGCCCCAGCATTTT
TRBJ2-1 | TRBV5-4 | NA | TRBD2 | CASSTGTSSYNEQFF | TGTGCCAGCAGTACTGGGACTAGCTCCTACAATGAGCAGTTCTTC
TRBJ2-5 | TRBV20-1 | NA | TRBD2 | CSASPLTGRVVDETQYF | TGCAGTGCTAGTCCCCTTACCGGGAGGGTGGTAGATGAGACCCAGTACTTC
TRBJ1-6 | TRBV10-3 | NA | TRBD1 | CAISPGQGNSPLHF | TGTGCCATCAGTCCGGGACAGGGAAATTCACCCCTCCACTTT
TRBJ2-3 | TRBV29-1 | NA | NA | CSVAPPETRDTDTQYF | TGCAGCGTCGCCCCCCCTGAAACGAGGGACACAGATACGCAGTATTTT
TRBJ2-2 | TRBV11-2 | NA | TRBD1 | CASSSLLRGQLVTGELFF | TGTGCCAGCAGCTCCCTACTTCGGGGACAGTTAGTTACCGGGGAGCTGTTTTTT
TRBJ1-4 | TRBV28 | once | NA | CASSLSGEEKLFF | TGTGCCAGCAGTTTATCAGGGGAAGAAAAACTGTTTTTT
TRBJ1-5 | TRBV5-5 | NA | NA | CASSLDLEQPQHF | TGTGCCAGCAGCTTGGATCTAGAGCAGCCCCAGCATTTT
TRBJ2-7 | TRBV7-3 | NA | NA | CASSLGGGPLYEQYF | TGTGCCAGCAGCTTAGGGGGCGGGCCCCTTTACGAGCAGTACTTC
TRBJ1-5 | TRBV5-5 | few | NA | CASSLGGSNQPQHF | TGTGCCAGCAGCTTAGGGGGAAGCAATCAGCCCCAGCATTTT
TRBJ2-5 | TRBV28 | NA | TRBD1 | CASISGTGRGETQYF | TGTGCCAGCATATCCGGGACAGGCCGTGGGGAGACCCAGTACTTC
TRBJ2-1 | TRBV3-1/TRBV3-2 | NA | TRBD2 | CASSQVPSGASSYNEQFF | TGTGCCAGCAGCCAAGTGCCTAGCGGGGCGAGCTCCTACAATGAGCAGTTCTTC
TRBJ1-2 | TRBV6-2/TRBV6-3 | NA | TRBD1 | CASSSIALDRASYTF | TGTGCCAGCAGTTCCATCGCCTTAGACAGGGCCAGCTACACCTTC
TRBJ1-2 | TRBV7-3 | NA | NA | CASSYQGRDGYTF | TGTGCCAGCAGCTACCAGGGGAGGGATGGCTACACCTTC
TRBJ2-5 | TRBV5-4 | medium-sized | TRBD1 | CASSFLDRGGETQYF | TGTGCCAGCAGCTTTCTAGACAGGGGAGGAGAGACCCAGTACTTC
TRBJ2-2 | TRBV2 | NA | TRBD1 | CASSGDRFTGELFF | TGTGCCAGCAGTGGGGACAGGTTTACCGGGGAGCTGTTTTTT
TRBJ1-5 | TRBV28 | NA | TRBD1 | CASSAGTGSLRPQHF | TGTGCCAGCAGTGCCGGGACAGGGTCCCTTCGGCCCCAGCATTTT
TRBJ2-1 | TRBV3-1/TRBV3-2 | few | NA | CASSLSGTGQFF | TGTGCCAGCAGCCTCAGCGGTACGGGGCAGTTCTTC